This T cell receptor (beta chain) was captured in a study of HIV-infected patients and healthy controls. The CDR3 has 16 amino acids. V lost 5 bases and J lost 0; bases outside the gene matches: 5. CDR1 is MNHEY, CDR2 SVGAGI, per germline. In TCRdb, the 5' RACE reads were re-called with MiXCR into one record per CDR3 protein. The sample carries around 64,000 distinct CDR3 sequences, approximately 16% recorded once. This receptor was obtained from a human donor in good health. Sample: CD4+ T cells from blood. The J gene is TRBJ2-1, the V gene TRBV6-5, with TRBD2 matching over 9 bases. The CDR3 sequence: CASSRLSGSSYNEQFF. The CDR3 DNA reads TGTGCCAGCAGTCGCCTTAGCGGGAGCTCCTACAATGAGCAGTTCTTC.